This T cell receptor (beta chain) was observed in a study of cytomegalovirus exposure and HLA in healthy donors. Findings of the study overall: Researchers reported that a few CMV-associated chains were confirmed in vitro as CMV antigen-specific.

This donor's CMV serostatus is unrecorded. The CDR3 has 16 amino acids. V was pared by 5 bases and J by 3 bases, with 9 bases of the junction left unmatched. Germline loops: CDR1 SGHTA, CDR2 FQGNSA. Both 60 Vbeta primers and 13 Jbeta primers went into the PCR. The method was immunoSEQ multiplex PCR; TCRdb's version includes in-frame clones alone and lacks a portion of them. This sample has some 98,000 clones; about three quarters occur once, and the top ten carry approximately 8.4%. As concerns this clone: Antigen: not known.

This sequence joins TRBV7-2 and TRBJ2-3; 9 bases line up with TRBD1. The clonotype comes from a human donor in good health. The sequencing input was PBMCs. The CDR3 region has the DNA TGTGCCAGCAGCGACCCGGGGACAGGGCTGACAGATACGCAGTATTTT. Its protein product is CASSDPGTGLTDTQYF.